This entry describes one TCR beta chain. Its cognate antigen has yet to be identified. No quality values exist for individual bases; no much larger clone is one base distant. The library was generated by the immunoSEQ multiplex PCR assay. In TCRdb, the immuneACCESS table is reduced to in-frame sequences with V and J assigned. These tables do not hold every clone; where another copy was compared, an unresolved V gene accounts for under half, and the others remain unexplained. Counted in this sample were about 140,000 clones; about 90% of them appeared once. The ten top clones hold more than 6.5% of the sample. Taken from the germline V gene (reference sequence), the CDR1 and CDR2 loops are SEHNR and FQNEAQ. The V and J ends are trimmed by 1 base and 7 bases, leaving 8 bases between them. There are 12 amino acids in the CDR3, from cysteine to phenylalanine inclusive. Only the CDR3 portion is preserved as DNA: 36 bases, with reading frame beginning at the first base.

These data belong to a study of control samples from healthy donors and cancer patients (dated by TCRdb to 2020 to 2021). The receptor was isolated from a man aged 18 to 30 in good health. This chain joins TRBV7-9 to TRBJ2-7; there is no confident call for the D gene. The sequencing sample was made of blood. Read as DNA, the sequence is TGTGCCAGCAGCTTAGGGAATAGTGAGCAGTACTTC. This yields the protein CASSLGNSEQYF.